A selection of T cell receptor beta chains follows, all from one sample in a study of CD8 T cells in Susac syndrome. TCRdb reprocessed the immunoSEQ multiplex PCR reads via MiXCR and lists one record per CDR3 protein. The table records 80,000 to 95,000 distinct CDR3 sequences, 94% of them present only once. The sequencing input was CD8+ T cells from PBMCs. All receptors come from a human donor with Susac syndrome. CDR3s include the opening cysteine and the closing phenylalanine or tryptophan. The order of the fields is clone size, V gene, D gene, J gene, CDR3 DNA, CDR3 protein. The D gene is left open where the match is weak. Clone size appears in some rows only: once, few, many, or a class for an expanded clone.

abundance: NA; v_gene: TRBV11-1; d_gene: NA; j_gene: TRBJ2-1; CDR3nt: TGTGCCAGCTTGGGGGGAAATGAGCAGTTCTTC; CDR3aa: CASLGGNEQFF
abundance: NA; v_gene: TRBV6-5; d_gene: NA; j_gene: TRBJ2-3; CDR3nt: TGTGCCAGCAGTTACCCATCCGCAGATACGCAGTATTTT; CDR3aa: CASSYPSADTQYF
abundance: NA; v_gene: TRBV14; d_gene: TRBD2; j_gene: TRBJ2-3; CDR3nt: TGTGCCAGCAGCCGGTGGGCTAGCGGAAGCACAGATACGCAGTATTTT; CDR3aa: CASSRWASGSTDTQYF
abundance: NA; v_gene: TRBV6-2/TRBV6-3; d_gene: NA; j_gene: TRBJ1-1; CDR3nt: TGTGCCAGCACCAGGACCAGCCACACTGAAGCTTTCTTT; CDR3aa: CASTRTSHTEAFF
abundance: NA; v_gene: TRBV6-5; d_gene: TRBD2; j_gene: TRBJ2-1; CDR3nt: TGTGCCAGCAGTCCCACGGGGGGTTCCTACAATGAGCAGTTCTTC; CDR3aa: CASSPTGGSYNEQFF
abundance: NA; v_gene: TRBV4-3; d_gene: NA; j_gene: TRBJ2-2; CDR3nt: TGCGCCAGCAGTAAATTGGGGACCGGGGAGCTGTTTTTT; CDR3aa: CASSKLGTGELFF
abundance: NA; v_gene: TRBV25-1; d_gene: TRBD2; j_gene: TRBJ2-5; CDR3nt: TGTGCCAGCAGGGCAGCGGGGGGAGAGACCCAGTACTTC; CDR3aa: CASRAAGGETQYF
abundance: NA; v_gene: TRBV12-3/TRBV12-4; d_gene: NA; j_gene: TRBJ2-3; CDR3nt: TGTGCCAGCAGTTCCCTTTTGACGAGCACAGATACGCAGTATTTT; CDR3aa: CASSSLLTSTDTQYF
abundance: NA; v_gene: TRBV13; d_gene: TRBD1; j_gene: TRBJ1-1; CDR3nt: TGTGCCAGCAGCGACCGGGACAGGGGGTTAGGCACTGAAGCTTTCTTT; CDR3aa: CASSDRDRGLGTEAFF
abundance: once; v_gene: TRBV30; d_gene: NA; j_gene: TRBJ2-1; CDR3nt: TGTGCCTGGAGTGGCTTGGAGGGGGGCCGGAGAACGGCGGGAGAGCAGTTCTTC; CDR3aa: CAWSGLEGGRRTAGEQFF
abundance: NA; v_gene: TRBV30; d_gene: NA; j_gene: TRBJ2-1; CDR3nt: TGTGCCTGGAACCCCACGTCACCTTCTGAGCAGTTCTTC; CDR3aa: CAWNPTSPSEQFF
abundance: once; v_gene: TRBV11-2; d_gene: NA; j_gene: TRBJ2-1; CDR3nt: TGTGCCAGCATCCTTTTGAATGAGCAGTTCTTC; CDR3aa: CASILLNEQFF
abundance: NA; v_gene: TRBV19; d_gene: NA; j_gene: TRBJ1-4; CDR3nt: TGTGCCAGTCGCGGGTCTAAACTGTTTTTT; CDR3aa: CASRGSKLFF